The 32 T cell receptor beta chains below were found in one sample sequenced in a study of identical twins. MiXCR was run by TCRdb on the 5' RACE reads, yielding one entry per CDR3 protein. The data show 1.5 million to 2 million distinct CDR3 sequences, with about 32% seen just once and more than 0.25% held by the top ten. Sequenced sample: cord blood. The receptors here all came from a newborn girl in good health.

This clonotype appeared a few times. The chain employs TRBV20-1 and TRBJ2-3; a possible D gene is TRBD1 (5 bases). CDR1 DFQATT and CDR2 SNEGSKA come from the germline V gene (reference sequence). V was trimmed by 1 base and J by 5 bases, leaving 13 bases between them. The CDR3 has 14 amino acids. The CDR3: CSARAVGRLDTQYF. The CDR3 DNA follows: TGCAGTGCTAGAGCTGTGGGGCGCCTAGATACGCAGTATTTT.

This clonotype has a handful of counts. The chain has TRBV20-1 and TRBJ2-7; 9 bases match TRBD1. This CDR3 region has 13 residues. Germline CDR1 is DFQATT and CDR2 is SNEGSKA (reference sequence). V shed 7 bases, J shed 5 bases, and the junction held 9 bases outside the gene matches. Written as DNA, the CDR3 is TGCAGTGTTCGCTCGGGACAGGGAAACGAGCAGTACTTC. It encodes CSVRSGQGNEQYF.

To note about this clonotype: Compared with germline, one end of the junction differs, possibly owing to a read error. The chain combines TRBV7-2 with TRBJ2-1, with unresolved D. The CDR3 spans 15 residues. Per germline, CDR1 SGHTA and CDR2 FQGNSA. This CDR3 is CASSLNPTRYNEQIF. In DNA, the CDR3 is TGTGCCAGCAGCTTAAATCCCACTCGTTACAATGAGCAGATCTTC. The complete variable domain, with remaining parts taken from reference TRBV7-2 and TRBJ2-1, reads GAGVSQSPSNKVTEKGKDVELRCDPISGHTALYWYRQSLGQGLEFLIYFQGNSAPDKSGLPSDRFSAERTGGSVSTLTIQRTQQEDSAVYLCASSLNPTRYNEQIFGPGTRLTVL.

This chain uses TRBV4-1 with TRBJ2-5; 7 bases map to TRBD2. The CDR3 consists of 16 residues. The J segment lost 1 base and the V segment lost 3 bases, leaving 8 bases of the junction unmatched. Germline-derived CDR1 and CDR2 are MGHRA and YSYEKL. The CDR3 is CASSQDHLAVQETQYF. The CDR3 DNA sequence: TGCGCCAGCAGCCAGGACCACCTAGCGGTCCAAGAGACCCAGTACTTC.

In this sample, this clonotype turned up a few times. The rearrangement links TRBV7-2 to TRBJ2-3; D may be TRBD2 (6 bases). The V gene lost 2 bases and the J gene lost 1 base, with 10 bases spanning the gap. Looked up from germline, CDR1 is SGHTA and CDR2 is FQGNSA. The CDR3 loop spans 15 amino acids. The CDR3 bases are TGTGCCAGCAGCTTAATGATAGCGGGCACAGATACGCAGTATTTT. It specifies CASSLMIAGTDTQYF. Using reference TRBV7-2 and TRBJ2-3 for the parts outside the CDR3, the full variable domain is GAGVSQSPSNKVTEKGKDVELRCDPISGHTALYWYRQSLGQGLEFLIYFQGNSAPDKSGLPSDRFSAERTGGSVSTLTIQRTQQEDSAVYLCASSLMIAGTDTQYFGPGTRLTVL.

In DNA, the CDR3 is TGTGCCAGCAGCGTAGGTCCTAGCGGGGGGGCAGATACGCAGTATTTT. Amino acid sequence: CASSVGPSGGADTQYF. The chain uses TRBV9 and TRBJ2-3, with 12 bases identical to TRBD2. Germline trimming cut 0 bases from V and 4 bases from J; bases unmatched to any gene: 3. The CDR3 has 16 residues. Germline values: CDR1 SGDLS, CDR2 YYNGEE.

This clonotype was detected only a few times. The genes are TRBV2 and TRBJ1-2; D may be TRBD1 (5 bases). CDR3 length: 15 residues. In germline, CDR1 is SNHLY, CDR2 FYNNEI. V was shortened by 0 bases and J by 0 bases, with 8 bases between the two germline ends. The CDR3 loop reads CASSEARGANYGYTF. DNA of the CDR3: TGTGCCAGCAGTGAAGCGCGGGGCGCTAACTATGGCTACACCTTC.

This clonotype was counted between two and nine times. The CDR3 nucleotides are TGTGCCATCAAGGAAGCCCAGTCCACCGGGGAGCTGTTTTTT. It encodes CAIKEAQSTGELFF. This chain connects TRBV10-3 to TRBJ2-2, with D uncertain. The CDR3 has 14 amino acids. The V gene's germline CDR1 is ENHRY and CDR2 SYGVKD. V dropped 7 bases and J dropped 4 bases, with 13 bases sitting between them.

This clonotype was seen only a few times. This chain connects TRBV19 to TRBJ1-1, with D unresolved. Per germline, CDR1 LNHDA and CDR2 SQIVND (reference sequence). The ends were cut back, 3 bases at V and 0 bases at J, with 2 bases in the middle. The CDR3 is 12 residues long. CDR3 sequence (DNA): TGTGCCAGTAGTATTTTGAACACTGAAGCTTTCTTT. Its protein is CASSILNTEAFF.

Details on this clonotype: The junction departs from germline at one end; a sequencing error may be responsible. V usage is TRBV12-3 or TRBV12-4 and J usage is TRBJ2-4; D is unresolved. This CDR3 spans 13 amino acids. DNA for the CDR3: TGTGCCAGCAGTTTTGGGGATAGAGAGACCCAGCACTTC. The encoded protein is CASSFGDRETQHF.

The chain couples TRBV20-1 to TRBJ2-2, with 13 nucleotides matching TRBD2. The germline gives CDR1 DFQATT, CDR2 SNEGSKA (reference sequence). V lost 2 bases to trimming and J lost 7 bases; unmatched junction nucleotides: 10. The CDR3 is made up of 17 amino acids. The CDR3 nucleotides are TGCAGTGCTAGACGAAAAGGACTAGCGGGAGCTGGCGGGGAGCTGTTTTTT. Its protein is CSARRKGLAGAGGELFF.

Ten or more counts support this clonotype. The chain is built from TRBV7-2 and TRBJ2-1; D gene unclear. The CDR3 length is 13 residues. Trimming removed 3 bases from V and 8 bases from J, with 11 bases in between. Germline CDR1 and CDR2: SGHTA and FQGNSA. CDR3 coding DNA: TGTGCCAGCAGCTTTAGAGTAGTCGATGAGCAGTTCTTC. It codes for CASSFRVVDEQFF.

Only a few counts were recorded for this clonotype. The chain has TRBV14 and TRBJ2-1; 12 bases fit TRBD2. Looked up from germline, CDR1 is SGHDN and CDR2 is FVKESK. There are 18 residues in the CDR3. With 4 bases clipped from V and 0 bases from J, the junction kept 7 bases outside the gene matches. The CDR3 sequence: CASSPGLAGLSSYNEQFF. The CDR3 DNA follows: TGTGCCAGCAGCCCCGGACTAGCGGGACTCTCCTCCTACAATGAGCAGTTCTTC.

The V and J genes are TRBV7-9 and TRBJ1-2; D unclear. The germline V gene has CDR1 SEHNR and CDR2 FQNEAQ (reference sequence). V gave up 5 bases and J gave up 5 bases, with 9 bases separating them. This CDR3 spans 12 amino acids. The CDR3 sequence is CASSIPWYGYTF. The CDR3 DNA sequence: TGTGCCAGCAGCATACCCTGGTATGGCTACACCTTC.

This clonotype was counted at least ten times. The chain employs TRBV3-1 and TRBJ2-7; D is uncertain. Trimming stripped 4 bases from V and 2 bases from J, with 12 bases between. There are 14 residues in the CDR3. CDR1 and CDR2 (germline): LGHDT, YNNKEL (reference sequence). The CDR3 DNA sequence: TGTGCCAGCAGCCCGACTCCTCCTACCTACGAGCAGTACTTC. It encodes CASSPTPPTYEQYF.

This clonotype was seen only a few times. This sequence joins TRBV13 and TRBJ2-7; D is uncertain. Germline-derived CDR1 and CDR2 are PRHDT and FYEKMQ (reference sequence). Trimming cost V 4 bases and J 3 bases, with 10 bases left between them. This CDR3 comprises 13 residues. CDR3 sequence reads: CASSSPSNYEQYF. The CDR3 nucleotides are TGTGCCAGCAGCTCCCCCAGCAACTACGAGCAGTACTTC. Filled out from reference TRBV13 and TRBJ2-7, the complete variable domain reads AAGVIQSPRHLIKEKRETATLKCYPIPRHDTVYWYQQGPGQDPQFLISFYEKMQSDKGSIPDRFSAQQFSDYHSELNMSSLELGDSALYFCASSSPSNYEQYFGPGTRLTVT.

This chain connects TRBV29-1 to TRBJ1-1; D gene unclear. This CDR3 is 14 amino acids long. In germline, CDR1 is SQVTM, CDR2 ANQGSEA. The ends were cut back, 4 bases at V and 2 bases at J, with 14 bases in the middle. The CDR3 region has the DNA TGCAGCGTTGGATCGGGTGGGGTCAACACTGAAGCTTTCTTT. Translated: CSVGSGGVNTEAFF.

The chain joins TRBV28 to TRBJ2-2; 9 nucleotides agree with TRBD1. CDR1 and CDR2 (germline): MDHEN, SYDVKM. V gave up 6 bases and J gave up 4 bases; unmatched junction bases: 6. The CDR3 totals 15 residues. CDR3 in amino acids: CASSSTGGGTGELFF. As DNA, the CDR3 is TGTGCCAGCAGCTCAACAGGGGGCGGCACCGGGGAGCTGTTTTTT.

V gene TRBV5-1 combines with J gene TRBJ1-1; the D gene is possibly TRBD1 (5 bases). CDR1 and CDR2 (germline): SGHRS, YFSETQ. The CDR3 extends over 13 amino acids. V dropped 4 bases and J dropped 11 bases, with 18 bases sitting between them. The CDR3 here is CASSVVAGLSAFF. CDR3 nucleotide sequence: TGCGCCAGCAGCGTGGTGGCAGGGCTTTCGGCTTTCTTT. Together with reference TRBV5-1 and TRBJ1-1, the CDR3 gives the full variable domain: KAGVTQTPRYLIKTRGQQVTLSCSPISGHRSVSWYQQTPGQGLQFLFEYFSETQRNKGNFPGRFSGRQFSNSRSEMNVSTLELGDSALYLCASSVVAGLSAFFGQGTRLTVV.

This clonotype was found a few times. The chain has TRBV11-2 and TRBJ2-7, with D possibly TRBD1 on 6 matching bases. CDR1 SGHAT and CDR2 FQNNGV come from the germline V gene. V was clipped by 4 bases and J by 5 bases, with 15 bases between them. There are 14 residues in the CDR3. CDR3 residues: CASSSPRQGNEQYF. The DNA for the CDR3 is TGTGCCAGCAGCTCGCCTCGCCAGGGGAACGAGCAGTACTTC.

This clonotype occurred many times. The chain combines TRBV7-2 with TRBJ2-4; D is undetermined. Trimming took 2 bases from V and 6 from J, leaving 5 bases between them. Germline-derived CDR1 and CDR2 are SGHTA and FQGNSA. There are 12 residues in the CDR3. For the CDR3, the DNA is TGTGCCAGCAGCTTAATCGGAAACATTCAGTACTTC. It translates to CASSLIGNIQYF.

This clonotype was seen a handful of times. The chain has TRBV27 and TRBJ2-1, with a tentative D call TRBD2 (5 bases). The CDR3 is 15 residues long. V gave up 4 bases and J gave up 8 bases, with 18 bases separating them. Germline V CDR1 and CDR2: MNHEY, SMNVEV (reference sequence). The CDR3 sequence: CASSSLGVPGDEQFF. DNA of the CDR3: TGTGCCAGCAGTTCACTAGGAGTGCCTGGAGATGAGCAGTTCTTC.

The rearrangement uses TRBV2 and TRBJ2-1; TRBD1 matches 7 bases. CDR1 SNHLY and CDR2 FYNNEI come from the germline V gene. The CDR3 loop spans 16 amino acids. The junction had 9 bases not matched to a gene; V was cut back by 6 bases and J by 1 base. The CDR3 loop reads CASRPYPTGSYNEQFF. CDR3 nucleotides: TGTGCCAGCAGGCCCTATCCGACAGGGTCCTACAATGAGCAGTTCTTC.

This clonotype was counted only a few times. This chain joins TRBV28 and TRBJ2-1, with TRBD2 identical over 10 bases. With 6 bases clipped from V and 0 bases from J, the junction kept 11 bases outside the gene matches. CDR3 size: 18 residues. Germline CDR1 MDHEN, CDR2 SYDVKM. The CDR3 loop reads CASSVRLAGYRSYNEQFF. CDR3 DNA: TGTGCCAGCAGCGTGAGACTAGCGGGTTACCGCTCCTACAATGAGCAGTTCTTC. Looking up the rest from reference TRBV28 and TRBJ2-1 gives the full variable domain: DVKVTQSSRYLVKRTGEKVFLECVQDMDHENMFWYRQDPGLGLRLIYFSYDVKMKEKGDIPEGYSVSREKKERFSLILESASTNQTSMYLCASSVRLAGYRSYNEQFFGPGTRLTVL.

This chain uses TRBV7-2 with TRBJ1-2; D is ambiguous. Trimming shortened V by 2 bases and J by 8 bases, and 12 bases separated the two germline ends. The CDR3 runs to 13 residues. The germline gives CDR1 SGHTA, CDR2 FQGNSA. The CDR3 bases are TGTGCCAGCAGCTTAACGCAGGCTAGGGGCTACACCTTC. Translation gives CASSLTQARGYTF.

This sequence joins TRBV10-2 and TRBJ1-2, with D unresolved. Trimming removed 0 bases from V and 4 bases from J, with 9 bases in between. This CDR3 is built from 14 residues. Germline assignment: CDR1 WSHSY and CDR2 SAAADI. Written as DNA, the CDR3 is TGCGCCAGCAGTGAGTCCCAGTTACTCTATGGCTACACCTTC. Translated, it gives CASSESQLLYGYTF.

This sequence joins TRBV7-8 and TRBJ2-7, with D possibly matching TRBD2 (6 bases). Trimming removed 5 bases at V and 7 bases at J, with 18 bases between. From germline, CDR1 is SGHVS and CDR2 FQNEAQ. CDR3 size: 14 residues. CDR3 sequence (DNA): TGTGCCAGCAGCCCTGGGACTCCCCTCGGTGAGCAGTACTTC. It encodes CASSPGTPLGEQYF. The full variable domain, completed using reference TRBV7-8 and TRBJ2-7, is GAGVSQSPRYKVAKRGQDVALRCDPISGHVSLFWYQQALGQGPEFLTYFQNEAQLDKSGLPSDRFFAERPEGSVSTLKIQRTQQEDSAVYLCASSPGTPLGEQYFGPGTRLTVT.

This clonotype occurred a few times. This chain connects TRBV7-2 to TRBJ1-1; D gene ambiguous. The CDR3 totals 18 residues. V was shortened by 4 bases and J by 0 bases, with 21 bases between the two germline ends. The germline V gene has CDR1 SGHTA and CDR2 FQGNSA. The DNA of the CDR3 is TGTGCCAGCAGCTCCCTCCGGGGTTGGAGTGGGATGAACACTGAAGCTTTCTTT. It is translated as CASSSLRGWSGMNTEAFF.

This clonotype was detected a few times. The J gene is TRBJ2-1, the V gene TRBV11-2; D might be TRBD2 (5 bases). The CDR3 extends over 12 amino acids. Per the germline V gene, CDR1 is SGHAT and CDR2 is FQNNGV. V was pared by 5 bases and J by 8 bases, with 10 bases between. CDR3 sequence reads: CASSTTRDEQFF. The CDR3 nucleotides read TGTGCCAGCAGCACCACTAGAGATGAGCAGTTCTTC.

This clonotype appeared a few times. The V and J genes are TRBV27 and TRBJ2-3; TRBD2 matches 10 bases. This CDR3 spans 16 amino acids. V shed 6 bases and J 2 bases; nucleotides not matched to a gene: 8. The germline CDR1 and CDR2 sequences are MNHEY and SMNVEV (reference sequence). Here the CDR3 reads CASRPLAGAATDTQYF. CDR3 nucleotide sequence: TGTGCCAGCAGACCTCTAGCGGGAGCAGCCACAGATACGCAGTATTTT.

As for this clonotype: A much larger clone is a single base away; this may be a read error. V usage is TRBV2 and J usage is TRBJ1-5, with a possible D match to TRBD1 (5 bases). The germline CDR1 and CDR2 sequences are SNHLY and FYNNEI. The CDR3 runs 13 residues. V lost 4 bases and J lost 1, with 5 bases in between. The CDR3 DNA sequence: TGTGCCAGCAGTGCAGGGAGCAATCAGCCCCAGCATTTT. It specifies CASSAGSNQPQHF.

This clonotype was observed a handful of times. V and J are TRBV2 and TRBJ1-1; unclear D gene. This CDR3 is 14 amino acids long. Germline V gives CDR1 SNHLY, CDR2 FYNNEI. V was pared by 4 bases and J by 0 bases, with 9 bases between. This CDR3 is CASSVRLMNTEAFF. The CDR3 DNA sequence: TGTGCCAGCAGTGTTAGGCTTATGAACACTGAAGCTTTCTTT.